A single sample gave rise to the 2 T cell receptor beta chains below, sequenced in a study of T cell clonality in common variable immunodeficiency. General study findings and limits: Reportedly, TCR beta sequences from common variable immunodeficiency showed fewer deletions and N-nucleotide insertions.

The data were produced by immunoSEQ multiplex PCR, yet TCRdb's version contains in-frame clones alone and is incomplete. The sample contains approximately 28,000 clones, none occurring once; roughly 3.2% lies in the top ten. Their antigen targets remain unknown. Source material: peripheral blood mononuclear cells. Receptors were obtained from a human donor with common variable immunodeficiency.

In this sample, this clone turned up many times. The CDR3 sequence: CASSQIGYEQYF. The part of the CDR3 DNA that was read is TGCGCCAGCAGTCAAATCGGGTACGAG. The rearrangement links TRBV23-1 to TRBJ2-7; no clear D. The CDR3 end lies 3 residues beyond the end of the read and is filled in from the germline J gene. TRBV23-1 belongs to the ORF category, with a function that is uncertain. V was trimmed by 2 bases and J by 4 bases, leaving 6 bases between them. The CDR3 has 12 residues.

This clone was detected a few times. With the read ending 3 residues before the CDR3 end, the germline J gene is used to fill in that end. The chain carries TRBV2 and TRBJ1-5; TRBD1 agrees at 9 bases. The CDR3 totals 18 residues. Trimming cost V 1 base and J 6 bases; bases outside gene matches: 13. The germline CDR1 and CDR2 sequences are SNHLY and FYNNEI. The DNA read from the CDR3 is TGTGCCAGCAGTGAAGTGGCGGGACAGGGAGCTTTGGCTCAGCCC. It encodes CASSEVAGQGALAQP. The full CDR3 sequence reads CASSEVAGQGALAQPQHF.